The T cell receptor (beta chain) described here comes from a study of monozygotic twins with inflammatory bowel disease. Study outcomes and limitations: Limited statistical power may explain no repertoire similarity difference between concordant and discordant twins. Compared with healthy co-twins, IBD patients showed reduced TCRbeta repertoire diversity by inverse Simpson. Relative to healthy twins, IBD patients had fewer clonotypes in common with others, a gap that was especially apparent with disease activity.

Concerning this clonotype itself: Its antigen is as yet unknown.

TCRdb derives one entry per CDR3 protein from the 5' RACE reads, leaving out DNA. Recorded for this sample: more than 300,000 distinct CDR3 sequences. Germline V CDR1 and CDR2: SGHRS, YFSETQ. The CDR3 contains 11 residues. The sequence came from a human donor with ulcerative colitis or Crohn's disease, or a healthy co-twin of an affected twin (not recorded which). The source material was blood. The rearrangement links TRBV5-1 to TRBJ2-1. The CDR3 here is CASAGYNEQFF.